The rows below give T cell receptor beta chains drawn from one sample of a study of graft-versus-host responses after intestinal transplantation. Sequencing used immunoSEQ multiplex PCR; TCRdb keeps in-frame clones, though not all of them. The sample gives 25,000 to 35,000 clones, approximately 93% of which show up once; roughly 0.7% is in the top ten. The input for sequencing was PBMCs, taken 66 days after intestinal transplant. The receptors shown here come from a human patient who received an intestinal transplant, so some T cells may come from the graft donor. Each CDR3 is given with its conserved first and last residue. The order of the fields is D gene, clone size, J gene, V gene, CDR3 protein, CDR3 DNA. D genes are given only for firm matches. Clone size is given for some rows only: seen once, a few or many times, or a class if the clone is expanded.

TRBD1 | - | TRBJ1-4 | TRBV11-3 | CASSLSTGNFEKLFF | TGTGCCAGCAGCTTGTCGACAGGGAATTTTGAAAAACTGTTTTTT
- | - | TRBJ2-1 | TRBV11-3 | CASSSPASWGEQFF | TGTGCCAGCAGCTCCCCGGCTAGTTGGGGTGAGCAGTTCTTC
- | - | TRBJ1-1 | TRBV4-2 | CASSQDTNPLNTEAFF | TGTGCCAGCAGCCAAGATACGAATCCCCTGAACACTGAAGCTTTCTTT
- | - | TRBJ2-7 | TRBV4-1 | CASSQDDRPFSYEQYF | TGCGCCAGCAGCCAAGATGACAGGCCTTTCTCCTACGAGCAGTACTTC
TRBD1 | - | TRBJ1-1 | TRBV7-8 | CASSRGTATEAFF | TGTGCCAGCAGCCGCGGGACAGCTACTGAAGCTTTCTTT
- | - | TRBJ1-2 | TRBV4-2 | CASSQDNGGGASGYTF | TGTGCCAGCAGCCAAGATAATGGCGGGGGCGCGAGTGGCTACACCTTC
TRBD1 | - | TRBJ2-3 | TRBV7-9 | CASSSRQGASTDTQYF | TGTGCCAGCAGTTCGCGACAGGGGGCTAGCACAGATACGCAGTATTTT
- | - | TRBJ2-1 | TRBV4-1 | CASSLPVGVASRRDVNEQFF | TGCGCCAGCAGCCTACCCGTTGGGGTAGCCTCTAGAAGGGACGTCAATGAGCAGTTCTTC
- | - | TRBJ2-5 | TRBV2 | CASSAWSAALMETQYF | TGTGCCAGCAGTGCGTGGTCGGCAGCCCTCATGGAGACCCAGTACTTC
- | - | TRBJ2-2 | TRBV6-5 | CTSSYATTNTGELFF | TGTACCAGCAGTTACGCGACTACCAACACCGGGGAGCTGTTTTTT
TRBD1 | - | TRBJ1-6 | TRBV6-1 | CASSPGQGASPLHF | TGTGCCAGCAGTCCGGGACAGGGGGCTTCACCCCTCCACTTT
- | - | TRBJ2-7 | TRBV6-1 | CASSVWDKFYEQYF | TGTGCCAGCAGTGTCTGGGACAAATTCTACGAGCAGTACTTC
- | - | TRBJ1-5 | TRBV19 | CASSILQWSNQPQHF | TGTGCCAGTAGTATACTCCAGTGGAGCAATCAGCCCCAGCATTTT
TRBD1 | - | TRBJ1-2 | TRBV28 | CASSFGQGYGYTF | TGTGCCAGCAGTTTTGGACAGGGATATGGCTACACCTTC
- | - | TRBJ2-1 | TRBV5-4 | CASSPDSKYNEQFF | TGTGCCAGCAGCCCAGACTCCAAATACAATGAGCAGTTCTTC
TRBD1 | - | TRBJ2-1 | TRBV10-3 | CAISDPDRGRSNEQFF | TGTGCCATCAGTGATCCCGACAGGGGGCGGTCTAATGAGCAGTTCTTC
TRBD1 | - | TRBJ1-2 | TRBV5-5 | CASSPTGIGGYTF | TGTGCCAGCAGCCCGACAGGGATCGGTGGCTACACCTTC
TRBD2 | - | TRBJ2-7 | TRBV4-1 | CASSHTSGSPYEQYF | TGCGCCAGCAGCCATACTAGCGGGTCTCCCTACGAGCAGTACTTC
- | - | TRBJ2-7 | TRBV27 | CASSLSTGIYEQYF | TGTGCCAGCAGTTTATCGACTGGGATCTACGAGCAGTACTTC
TRBD2 | - | TRBJ2-1 | TRBV27 | CASMTGTSENNEQFF | TGTGCCAGCATGACGGGGACTAGCGAGAACAATGAGCAGTTCTTC
TRBD1 | - | TRBJ1-2 | TRBV28 | CASSSPATGWTF | TGTGCCAGCAGTTCCCCAGCGACAGGGTGGACCTTC
- | - | TRBJ1-2 | TRBV15 | CATSSVGRRDGYTF | TGTGCCACCAGCAGCGTTGGACGGAGGGATGGCTACACCTTC
TRBD2 | - | TRBJ2-3 | TRBV9 | CASSVGWSGRAGDTQYF | TGTGCCAGCAGCGTAGGCTGGAGCGGGAGGGCCGGGGATACGCAGTATTTT
- | - | TRBJ2-2 | TRBV4-1 | CASSIIGDNTGELFF | TGCGCCAGCAGTATCATTGGGGATAACACCGGGGAGCTGTTTTTT
TRBD1 | - | TRBJ2-7 | TRBV9 | CASSVGGTGTYEQYF | TGTGCCAGCAGCGTAGGGGGGACAGGAACCTACGAGCAGTACTTC
TRBD2 | - | TRBJ2-1 | TRBV29-1 | CDADNLAGGNNEQFF | TGCGACGCTGATAATCTAGCGGGGGGGAACAATGAGCAGTTCTTC
- | - | TRBJ2-7 | TRBV27 | CASSSSGVPYEQYF | TGTGCCAGCAGTTCATCAGGGGTCCCCTACGAGCAGTACTTC
- | - | TRBJ1-4 | TRBV5-5 | CASSRGREKLFF | TGTGCCAGCAGCCGGGGCAGGGAAAAACTGTTTTTT
- | - | TRBJ2-7 | TRBV7-8 | CASSLVVAFDEQYF | TGTGCCAGCAGCTTAGTCGTAGCATTCGACGAGCAGTACTTC
TRBD2 | - | TRBJ2-1 | TRBV10-3 | CAISEPGLANEQFF | TGTGCCATCAGTGAGCCGGGACTAGCCAATGAGCAGTTCTTC
- | - | TRBJ1-6 | TRBV14 | CASSQGPKSPLHF | TGTGCCAGCAGCCAAGGGCCAAAATCACCCCTCCACTTT
TRBD1 | - | TRBJ2-7 | TRBV4-1 | CASSLGTAGQVTYEQYF | TGCGCCAGCAGCCTGGGAACGGCGGGACAGGTGACCTACGAGCAGTACTTC
- | - | TRBJ2-7 | TRBV4-2 | CASSNLLIAADEQYF | TGTGCCAGCAGCAATCTACTGATCGCGGCGGACGAGCAGTACTTC
- | - | TRBJ1-1 | TRBV30 | CAWGRTQGGLGVVAEAFF | TGTGCCTGGGGCAGGACCCAGGGTGGGTTGGGGGTTGTGGCTGAAGCTTTCTTT
- | once | TRBJ1-2 | TRBV19 | CASYDADSHNYGYTF | TGTGCCAGTTACGACGCTGACAGTCATAACTATGGCTACACCTTC
- | - | TRBJ2-1 | TRBV27 | CASSLIPQPNEQFF | TGTGCCAGCAGTTTAATCCCCCAGCCAAATGAGCAGTTCTTC
- | - | TRBJ1-2 | TRBV13 | CASSLGETHHGYTF | TGTGCCAGCAGCTTAGGTGAGACTCACCATGGCTACACCTTC
TRBD2 | - | TRBJ2-3 | TRBV7-2 | CASSPKTSGEGADTQYF | TGTGCCAGCAGCCCGAAGACTAGCGGGGAGGGTGCAGATACGCAGTATTTT
TRBD1 | - | TRBJ1-1 | TRBV14 | CASSQPPKGQGALNTEAFF | TGTGCCAGCAGCCAACCCCCCAAAGGACAGGGGGCATTGAACACTGAAGCTTTCTTT
- | - | TRBJ1-4 | TRBV9 | CASSAPNEKLFF | TGTGCCAGCAGCGCGCCTAATGAAAAACTGTTTTTT
- | - | TRBJ2-2 | TRBV7-9 | CASSLGIGELFF | TGTGCCAGCAGCTTAGGGATCGGGGAGCTGTTTTTT
TRBD2 | - | TRBJ2-7 | TRBV6-1 | CASSEQGTSEYYEQYF | TGTGCCAGCAGTGAACAAGGGACTAGCGAATATTACGAGCAGTACTTC
TRBD2 | - | TRBJ2-5 | TRBV4-1 | CASSPERGGETQYF | TGCGCCAGCAGCCCAGAGCGGGGGGGAGAGACCCAGTACTTC
- | medium-sized | TRBJ1-5 | TRBV6-4 | CASSEGSNQPQHF | TGTGCCAGCAGTGAGGGGAGCAATCAGCCCCAGCATTTT
- | - | TRBJ2-7 | TRBV5-5 | CASSLGQAIYEQYF | TGTGCCAGCAGCTTGGGACAGGCGATCTACGAGCAGTACTTC
TRBD1 | - | TRBJ2-7 | TRBV6-5 | CASSASFRTGDEQYF | TGTGCCAGCAGCGCGTCGTTCCGGACAGGGGACGAGCAGTACTTC
- | - | TRBJ2-3 | TRBV5-1 | CASSFLISRDTDTQYF | TGCGCCAGCAGCTTCCTTATAAGCAGAGACACAGATACGCAGTATTTT
- | few | TRBJ1-5 | TRBV6-1 | CASSEARLQPQHF | TGTGCCAGCAGTGAAGCCAGGCTGCAGCCCCAGCATTTT
- | - | TRBJ1-1 | TRBV5-4 | CASSPGTTEAFF | TGTGCCAGCAGCCCCGGGACAACTGAAGCTTTCTTT